At least ten counts were recorded for the clone carrying this TCR beta chain. Its antigen is unidentified. It was RNA transcripts that yielded the amplified TCR beta CDR3 regions. Researchers ran a first-round RT-PCR on the TCR CDR3 using the HTBI primer set. TCRdb used MiXCR to reprocess the multiplex PCR reads, holding one entry per CDR3 protein. Found here are 300,000 to 400,000 distinct CDR3 sequences, approximately 22% of them singletons; the top ten hold 50%. Those patients with uncontrolled infection, other autoimmune disease, pregnancy or lactation were excluded. The data were taken from a study of T cells in Graves' hyperthyroidism and ophthalmopathy. Findings and limits, study-wide: Stable hyperthyroidism was told apart from ophthalmopathy by a model built on 13 V-J features. The model predicted ophthalmopathy a median roughly six months before onset.

From germline, CDR1 is ENHRY and CDR2 SYGVKD. The CDR3 is 13 residues long. V was trimmed by 11 bases and J by 0 bases, leaving 13 bases between them. The gene calls are TRBV10-3 and TRBJ1-1; D unclear. Sequenced material: blood. The source of this sequence is a woman in her forties or fifties with Graves' hyperthyroidism. The CDR3 loop reads CAVSSIMNTEAFF. In DNA, the CDR3 is TGTGCCGTATCCTCGATCATGAACACTGAAGCTTTCTTT.